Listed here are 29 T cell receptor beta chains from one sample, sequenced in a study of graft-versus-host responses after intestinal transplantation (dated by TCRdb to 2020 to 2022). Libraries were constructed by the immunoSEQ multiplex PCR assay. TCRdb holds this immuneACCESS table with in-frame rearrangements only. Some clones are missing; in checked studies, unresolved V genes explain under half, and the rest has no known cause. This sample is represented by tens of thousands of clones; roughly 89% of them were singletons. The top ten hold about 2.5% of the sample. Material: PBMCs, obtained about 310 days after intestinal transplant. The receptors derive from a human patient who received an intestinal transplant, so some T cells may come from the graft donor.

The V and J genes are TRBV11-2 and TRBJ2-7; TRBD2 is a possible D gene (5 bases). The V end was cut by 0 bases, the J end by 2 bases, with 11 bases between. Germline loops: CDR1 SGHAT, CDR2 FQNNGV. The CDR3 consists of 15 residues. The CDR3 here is CASSLDSGLTYEQYF. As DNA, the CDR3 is TGTGCCAGCAGCTTAGATTCCGGACTCACCTACGAGCAGTACTTC.

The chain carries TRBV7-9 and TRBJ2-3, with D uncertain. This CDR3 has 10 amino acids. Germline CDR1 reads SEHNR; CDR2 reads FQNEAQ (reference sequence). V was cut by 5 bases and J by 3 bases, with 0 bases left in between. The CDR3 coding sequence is TGTGCCAGCAGCACAGATACGCAGTATTTT. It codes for CASSTDTQYF.

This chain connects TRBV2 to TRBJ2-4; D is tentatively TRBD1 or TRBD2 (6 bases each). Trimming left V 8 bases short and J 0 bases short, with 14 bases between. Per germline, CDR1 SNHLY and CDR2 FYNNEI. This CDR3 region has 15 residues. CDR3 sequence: CASQGREKAKNIQYF. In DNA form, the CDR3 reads TGTGCCAGCCAGGGGCGGGAAAAAGCCAAAAACATTCAGTACTTC.

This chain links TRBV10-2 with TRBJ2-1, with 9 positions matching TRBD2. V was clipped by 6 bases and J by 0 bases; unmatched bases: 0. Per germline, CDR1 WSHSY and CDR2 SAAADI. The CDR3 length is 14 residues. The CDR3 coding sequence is TGCGCCAGCAGACTAGCGGGCTCCTACAATGAGCAGTTCTTC. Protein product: CASRLAGSYNEQFF.

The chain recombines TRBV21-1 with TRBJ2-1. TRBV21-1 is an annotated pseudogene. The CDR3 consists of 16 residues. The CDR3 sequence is CASSKNRGVRDNEQFF. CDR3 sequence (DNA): TGTGCCAGCAGCAAAAATAGGGGAGTCAGGGACAATGAGCAGTTCTTC.

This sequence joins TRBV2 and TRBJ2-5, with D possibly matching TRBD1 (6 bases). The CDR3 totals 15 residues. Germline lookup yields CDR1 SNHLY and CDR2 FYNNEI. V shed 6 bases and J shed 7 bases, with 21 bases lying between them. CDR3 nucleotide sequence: TGTGCCAGCAGGGATGACAACCAGGGGCAGGGGACCCAGTACTTC. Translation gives CASRDDNQGQGTQYF.

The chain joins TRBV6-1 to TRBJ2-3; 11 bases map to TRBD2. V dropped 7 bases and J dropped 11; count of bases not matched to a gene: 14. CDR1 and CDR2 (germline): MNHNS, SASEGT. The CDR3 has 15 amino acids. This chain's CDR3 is CASMIRLAGGRGQYF. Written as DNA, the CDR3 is TGTGCCAGCATGATTAGGCTAGCGGGAGGAAGGGGGCAGTATTTT.

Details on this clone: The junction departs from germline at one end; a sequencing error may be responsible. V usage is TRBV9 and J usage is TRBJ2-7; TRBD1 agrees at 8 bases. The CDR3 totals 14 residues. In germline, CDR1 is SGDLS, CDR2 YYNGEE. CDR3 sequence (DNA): TGTGCCAGCAGCGGGGACAGGCCGTCCAACGAGCGGTACTTC. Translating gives CASSGDRPSNERYF.

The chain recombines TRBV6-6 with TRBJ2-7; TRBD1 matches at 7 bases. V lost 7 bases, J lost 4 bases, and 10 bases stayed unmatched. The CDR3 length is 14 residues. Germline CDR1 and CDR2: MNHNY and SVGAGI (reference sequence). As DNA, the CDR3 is TGTGCCAGCACCTTAGGGCCAGGGGGATACGAGCAGTACTTC. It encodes CASTLGPGGYEQYF.

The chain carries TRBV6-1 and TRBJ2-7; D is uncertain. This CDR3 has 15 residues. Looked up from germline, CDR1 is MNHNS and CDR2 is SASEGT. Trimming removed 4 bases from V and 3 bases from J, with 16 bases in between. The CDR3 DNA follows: TGTGCCAGCAGTGGCGAGCCCTCCTCTATCTACGAGCAGTACTTC. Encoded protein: CASSGEPSSIYEQYF.

CDR3 DNA sequence: TGTGCCAGCAGCCCGACAGGGGGCGCGGGGGAGACCCAGTACTTC. Protein sequence: CASSPTGGAGETQYF. This rearrangement joins TRBV7-3 to TRBJ2-5; 10 bases align to TRBD1. The CDR3 has 15 amino acids. Germline CDR1 is SGHTA and CDR2 is FQGTGA. The V segment lost 5 bases and the J segment 5 bases; nucleotides outside the gene matches: 8.

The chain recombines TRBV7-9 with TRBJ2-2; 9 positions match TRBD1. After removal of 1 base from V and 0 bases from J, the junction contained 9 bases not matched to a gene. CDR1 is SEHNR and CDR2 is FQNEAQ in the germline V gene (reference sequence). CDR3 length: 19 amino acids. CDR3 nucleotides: TGTGCCAGCAGCTTAGTAGGGACAGGGAGGAGCGCGAACACCGGGGAGCTGTTTTTT. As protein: CASSLVGTGRSANTGELFF.

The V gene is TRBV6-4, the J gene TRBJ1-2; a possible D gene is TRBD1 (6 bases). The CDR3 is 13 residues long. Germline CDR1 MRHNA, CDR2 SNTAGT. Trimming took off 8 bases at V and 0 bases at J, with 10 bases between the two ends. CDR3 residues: CASRRGANYGYTF. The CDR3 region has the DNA TGTGCCAGCCGCAGGGGAGCTAACTATGGCTACACCTTC.

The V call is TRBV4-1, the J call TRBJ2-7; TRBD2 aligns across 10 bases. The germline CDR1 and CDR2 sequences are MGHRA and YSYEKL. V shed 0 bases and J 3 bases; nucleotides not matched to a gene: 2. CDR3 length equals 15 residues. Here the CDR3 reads CASSQEAGGNYEQYF. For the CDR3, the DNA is TGCGCCAGCAGCCAAGAAGCGGGAGGGAACTACGAGCAGTACTTC.

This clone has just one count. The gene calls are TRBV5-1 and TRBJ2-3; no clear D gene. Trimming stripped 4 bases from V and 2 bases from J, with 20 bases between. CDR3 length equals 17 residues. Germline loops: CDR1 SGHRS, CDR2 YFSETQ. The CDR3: CASSHGGPQLHTDTQYF. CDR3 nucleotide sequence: TGCGCCAGCAGCCATGGTGGACCGCAATTACACACAGATACGCAGTATTTT.

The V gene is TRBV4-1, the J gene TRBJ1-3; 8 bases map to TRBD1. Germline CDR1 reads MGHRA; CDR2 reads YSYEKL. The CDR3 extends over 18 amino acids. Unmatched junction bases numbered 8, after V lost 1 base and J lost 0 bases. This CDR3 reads CASSQGRTGNISGNTIYF. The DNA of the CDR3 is TGCGCCAGCAGCCAAGGGCGGACAGGGAATATCTCTGGAAACACCATATATTTT.

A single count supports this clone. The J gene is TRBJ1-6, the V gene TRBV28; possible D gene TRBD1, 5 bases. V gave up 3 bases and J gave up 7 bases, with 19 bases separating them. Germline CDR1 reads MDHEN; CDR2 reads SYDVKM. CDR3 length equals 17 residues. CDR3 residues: CASSFRVGTWRNSPLHF. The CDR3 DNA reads TGTGCCAGCAGTTTTAGGGTGGGGACTTGGCGAAATTCACCCCTCCACTTT.

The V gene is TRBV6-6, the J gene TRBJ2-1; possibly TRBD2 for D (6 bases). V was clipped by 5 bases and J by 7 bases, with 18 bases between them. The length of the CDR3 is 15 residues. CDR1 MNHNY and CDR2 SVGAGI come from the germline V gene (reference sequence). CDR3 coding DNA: TGTGCCAGCAGTCAACTAGCCCCTGGAGTTAATGAGCAGTTCTTC. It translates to CASSQLAPGVNEQFF.

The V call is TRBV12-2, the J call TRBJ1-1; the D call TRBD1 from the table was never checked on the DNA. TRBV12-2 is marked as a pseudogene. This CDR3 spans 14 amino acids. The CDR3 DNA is TGTGCAAGTCGCCTGGGACAGCCGAACACTGAAGCTTTCTTT. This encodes CASRLGQPNTEAFF.

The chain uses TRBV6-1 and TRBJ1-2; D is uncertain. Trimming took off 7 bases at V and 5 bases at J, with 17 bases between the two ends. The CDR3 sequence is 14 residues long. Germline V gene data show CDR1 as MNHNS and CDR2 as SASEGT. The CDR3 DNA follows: TGTGCCAGCACGAGAGCAGGATTAACTTATGGCTACACCTTC. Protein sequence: CASTRAGLTYGYTF.

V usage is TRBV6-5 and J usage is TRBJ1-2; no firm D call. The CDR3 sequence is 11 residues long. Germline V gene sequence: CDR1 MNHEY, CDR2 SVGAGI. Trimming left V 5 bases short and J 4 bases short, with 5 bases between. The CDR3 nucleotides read TGTGCCAGCAGTGAAAGCTATGGCTACACCTTC. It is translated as CASSESYGYTF.

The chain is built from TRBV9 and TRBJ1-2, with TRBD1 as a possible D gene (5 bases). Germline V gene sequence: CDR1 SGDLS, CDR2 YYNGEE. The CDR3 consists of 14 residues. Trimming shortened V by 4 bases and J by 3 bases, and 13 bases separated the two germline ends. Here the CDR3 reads CASSPSGTHYGYTF. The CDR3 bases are TGTGCCAGCAGCCCCTCCGGGACCCACTATGGCTACACCTTC.

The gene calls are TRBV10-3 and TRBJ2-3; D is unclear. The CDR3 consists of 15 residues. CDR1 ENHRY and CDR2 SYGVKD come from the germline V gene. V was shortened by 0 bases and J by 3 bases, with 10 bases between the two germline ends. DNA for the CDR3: TGTGCCATCAGTGAGTCGTCCGACTTAACAGATACGCAGTATTTT. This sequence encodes CAISESSDLTDTQYF.

CDR3 coding DNA: TGCAGCGTTGGAGGCGGGAGGGCCGAGTCAGATACGCAGTATTTT. Its protein product is CSVGGGRAESDTQYF. This chain joins TRBV29-1 and TRBJ2-3, with 9 bases fitting TRBD2. Germline V gives CDR1 SQVTM, CDR2 ANQGSEA. The length of the CDR3 is 15 residues. J lost 4 bases, V lost 4 bases, and 9 bases had no gene match.

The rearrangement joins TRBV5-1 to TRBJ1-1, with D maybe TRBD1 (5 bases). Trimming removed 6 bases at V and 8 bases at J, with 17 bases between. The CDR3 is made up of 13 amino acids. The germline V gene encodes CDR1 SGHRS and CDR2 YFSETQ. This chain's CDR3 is CASNELQGREAFF. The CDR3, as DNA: TGCGCCAGCAACGAACTCCAGGGCCGGGAAGCTTTCTTT.

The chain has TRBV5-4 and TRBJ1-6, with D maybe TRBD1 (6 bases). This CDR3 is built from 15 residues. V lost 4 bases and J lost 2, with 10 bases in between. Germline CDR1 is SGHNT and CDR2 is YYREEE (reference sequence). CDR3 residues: CASSVGHTYNSPLHF. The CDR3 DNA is TGTGCCAGCAGCGTGGGACATACCTATAATTCACCCCTCCACTTT.

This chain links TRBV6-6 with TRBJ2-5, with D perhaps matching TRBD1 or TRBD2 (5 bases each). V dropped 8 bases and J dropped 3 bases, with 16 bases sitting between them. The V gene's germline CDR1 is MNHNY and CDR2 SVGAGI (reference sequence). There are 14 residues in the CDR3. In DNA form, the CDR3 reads TGTGCCAGCCATTTACGGGGACGGGAAGAGACCCAGTACTTC. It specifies CASHLRGREETQYF.

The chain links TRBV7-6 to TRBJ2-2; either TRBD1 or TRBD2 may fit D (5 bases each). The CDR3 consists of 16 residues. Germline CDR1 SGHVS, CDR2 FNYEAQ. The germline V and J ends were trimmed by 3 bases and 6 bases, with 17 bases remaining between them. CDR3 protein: CASSLGAGWWSGELFF. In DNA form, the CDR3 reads TGTGCCAGCAGCTTGGGAGCAGGGTGGTGGTCCGGGGAGCTGTTTTTT.

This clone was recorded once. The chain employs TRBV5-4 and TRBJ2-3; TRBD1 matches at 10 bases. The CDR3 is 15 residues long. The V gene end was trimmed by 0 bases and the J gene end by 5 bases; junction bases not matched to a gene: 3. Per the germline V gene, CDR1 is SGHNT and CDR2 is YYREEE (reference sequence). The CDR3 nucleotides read TGTGCCAGCAGCTTGGCTGGGACAGGGGAAGATACGCAGTATTTT. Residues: CASSLAGTGEDTQYF.